The clone carrying this T cell receptor (beta chain) has a count of ten or more. The CDR3 is 12 residues long. Germline V gene data show CDR1 as SQVTM and CDR2 as ANQGSEA. V was pared by 7 bases and J by 5 bases, with 5 bases of the junction left unmatched. One entry per CDR3 protein, called by TCRdb with MiXCR from the RACE reads. There are 150,000 or so distinct CDR3 sequences in the sample; about 15% occur only once, and 1.5% to 2% lies in the top ten. This entry is derived from a study of human T cells and chemical hapten exposure. About the research overall: Patch tests containing 0.01% DPC, applied to the upper back, were read at 6 days.

Time point defined: patch test 1, 2 weeks after DPC sensitization. Stated treatment: therapeutic diphenylcyclopropenone sensitization with weekly scalp DPC. Sequenced here: whole blood, sampled in connection with sensitization to the hapten diphenylcyclopropenone (DPC). This chain links TRBV29-1 with TRBJ1-5, with TRBD1 identical over 7 bases. This receptor was obtained from a woman aged 25 to 39 with alopecia areata. Some clones in this sample may be carry-over from other donors' samples. CDR3 sequence reads: CSAGQVDQPQHF. The CDR3 bases are TGCAGCGCAGGACAGGTGGATCAGCCCCAGCATTTT.